Listed below are T cell receptor beta chains from one sample, sequenced in a study of blood T cells in healthy people across ages. TCRdb called the 5' RACE reads again in MiXCR, with one record for every CDR3 protein. Of hundreds of thousands of distinct CDR3 sequences in the sample, about 53% are singletons; the top ten hold approximately 40%. Sequences were obtained from blood. These receptors were obtained from an elderly man in good health. Both conserved end residues are part of each CDR3. A D gene is named only where the DNA matches it firmly. Only part of the rows carry a size: once, few, many, or a class if the clone is expanded.

CDR3: CASSQDLSGTRDEQYF; DNA: TGTGCCAGCAGCCAAGATCTCAGCGGGACACGAGACGAGCAGTACTTC; size: few; J: TRBJ2-7; D: NA; V: TRBV14
CDR3: CASSGLGDYEQYF; DNA: TGCGCCAGCAGCGGGCTGGGCGACTACGAGCAGTACTTC; size: NA; J: TRBJ2-7; D: NA; V: TRBV5-1
CDR3: CASSASGELSGANVLTF; DNA: TGTGCCAGCAGCGCTAGCGGGGAATTATCTGGGGCCAACGTCCTGACTTTC; size: NA; J: TRBJ2-6; D: TRBD2; V: TRBV7-9
CDR3: CASSGQGGNIQYF; DNA: TGTGCCAGCAGTGGACAGGGTGGAAACATTCAGTACTTC; size: NA; J: TRBJ2-4; D: TRBD1; V: TRBV11-2
CDR3: CASSPTGGSNEKLFF; DNA: TGTGCCAGCAGCCCGACAGGGGGGTCTAATGAAAAACTGTTTTTT; size: NA; J: TRBJ1-4; D: TRBD1; V: TRBV7-8
CDR3: CASSARDRYTDTQYF; DNA: TGTGCCAGCAGCGCCCGGGACAGATACACAGATACGCAGTATTTT; size: NA; J: TRBJ2-3; D: TRBD1; V: TRBV5-5
CDR3: CASSESGSGGNEQFF; DNA: TGCGCCAGCAGTGAAAGCGGGAGCGGTGGCAATGAGCAGTTCTTC; size: few; J: TRBJ2-1; D: TRBD2; V: TRBV10-1
CDR3: CASSLDRAGVRETRYF; DNA: TGCGCCAGCAGCTTGGATCGAGCGGGAGTACGGGAGACCCGGTACTTC; size: NA; J: TRBJ2-4; D: TRBD2; V: TRBV5-1
CDR3: CASSYSAGQRYYEQYF; DNA: TGTGCCAGCAGTTACTCCGCGGGACAGAGATACTACGAGCAGTACTTC; size: few; J: TRBJ2-7; D: NA; V: TRBV6-5
CDR3: CASRSVQGTAQPQHF; DNA: TGTGCCAGCAGATCGGTACAGGGTACGGCCCAGCCCCAGCATTTT; size: few; J: TRBJ1-5; D: NA; V: TRBV6-5
CDR3: CASTTPGRTRGTDTQYF; DNA: TGTGCCAGCACCACCCCGGGGAGGACCAGAGGGACAGATACGCAGTATTTT; size: NA; J: TRBJ2-3; D: NA; V: TRBV12-3/TRBV12-4
CDR3: CASSLASGNEQFF; DNA: TGTGCCAGCAGCTTGGCTAGCGGGAATGAGCAGTTCTTC; size: many; J: TRBJ2-1; D: TRBD2; V: TRBV5-1
CDR3: CASSQDTAAGSSTDTQYF; DNA: TGTGCCAGCAGCCAAGATACGGCAGCGGGTTCTAGCACAGATACGCAGTATTTT; size: NA; J: TRBJ2-3; D: NA; V: TRBV14
CDR3: CASSSAGTLFDEQFF; DNA: TGTGCCAGCAGCTCAGCCGGGACTCTGTTCGATGAGCAGTTCTTC; size: NA; J: TRBJ2-1; D: NA; V: TRBV7-3
CDR3: CASSSDGYSNQPQHF; DNA: TGTGCCAGCAGTTCGGACGGATATAGCAATCAGCCCCAGCATTTT; size: few; J: TRBJ1-5; D: NA; V: TRBV7-2
CDR3: CASSSPGEGRETQYF; DNA: TGTGCCAGCAGCTCCCCTGGGGAGGGCCGGGAGACCCAGTACTTC; size: NA; J: TRBJ2-5; D: TRBD2; V: TRBV6-6
CDR3: CASSRALSIQYF; DNA: TGTGCCAGCAGCCGGGCCCTAAGCATTCAGTACTTC; size: NA; J: TRBJ2-4; D: NA; V: TRBV11-2
CDR3: CASSEKLNTEAFF; DNA: TGTGCCAGCAGTGAAAAGCTGAACACTGAAGCTTTCTTT; size: NA; J: TRBJ1-1; D: NA; V: TRBV2
CDR3: CASSEALRGAGYTF; DNA: TGTGCCAGCAGTGAAGCGCTTCGGGGGGCTGGCTACACCTTC; size: NA; J: TRBJ1-2; D: NA; V: TRBV6-1
CDR3: CASSYSWIAGREETQYF; DNA: TGTGCCAGCAGTTACTCGTGGATAGCGGGAAGGGAAGAGACCCAGTACTTC; size: NA; J: TRBJ2-5; D: TRBD2; V: TRBV6-2/TRBV6-3
CDR3: CASSPQATGSSAYTSTDTQYF; DNA: TGTGCCAGCAGTCCCCAAGCGACAGGGTCAAGCGCCTATACAAGCACAGATACGCAGTATTTT; size: NA; J: TRBJ2-3; D: TRBD1; V: TRBV28
CDR3: CAIRTDRVPHNEQFF; DNA: TGTGCCATCAGGACGGACAGGGTCCCCCACAATGAGCAGTTCTTC; size: few; J: TRBJ2-1; D: TRBD1; V: TRBV10-3
CDR3: CSVAQGTAQETQFF; DNA: TGCAGCGTTGCACAAGGGACGGCACAAGAGACCCAGTTCTTC; size: once; J: TRBJ2-1; D: NA; V: TRBV29-1
CDR3: CASSPDQYNEQFF; DNA: TGTGCCAGCAGCCCCGACCAGTACAATGAGCAGTTCTTC; size: NA; J: TRBJ2-1; D: NA; V: TRBV6-6
CDR3: CSAYQAGATYEQYF; DNA: TGCAGTGCTTACCAAGCGGGAGCGACCTACGAGCAGTACTTC; size: NA; J: TRBJ2-7; D: TRBD2; V: TRBV20-1
CDR3: CAWSLSLIGATGYF; DNA: TGTGCCTGGAGTCTATCCTTGATTGGGGCGACGGGGTATTTT; size: NA; J: TRBJ2-3; D: NA; V: TRBV30
CDR3: CASSLAGADNEQFF; DNA: TGCGCCAGCAGCTTAGCGGGAGCGGACAATGAGCAGTTCTTC; size: many; J: TRBJ2-1; D: TRBD2; V: TRBV5-1
CDR3: CASSLQQGAATDTQYF; DNA: TGCGCCAGCAGCTTGCAACAGGGGGCCGCCACAGATACGCAGTATTTT; size: NA; J: TRBJ2-3; D: TRBD1; V: TRBV5-1
CDR3: CASSLAGGNGYTF; DNA: TGTGCCAGCAGCTTAGCAGGGGGCAACGGCTACACCTTC; size: few; J: TRBJ1-2; D: TRBD1; V: TRBV11-2
CDR3: CASSLTTGQGTYEQYF; DNA: TGTGCCAGCAGCCTAACAACTGGACAGGGAACCTACGAGCAGTACTTC; size: NA; J: TRBJ2-7; D: TRBD1; V: TRBV7-6
CDR3: CASSPAGRETQYF; DNA: TGTGCCAGCAGCCCCGCGGGTAGAGAGACCCAGTACTTC; size: few; J: TRBJ2-5; D: NA; V: TRBV5-6
CDR3: CASSKDSPEQYF; DNA: TGTGCCAGCAGCAAGGACAGCCCCGAGCAGTACTTC; size: few; J: TRBJ2-7; D: NA; V: TRBV5-4
CDR3: CASSLGAGGYTF; DNA: TGTGCCAGCAGTTTAGGGGCAGGTGGCTACACCTTC; size: few; J: TRBJ1-2; D: NA; V: TRBV12-3/TRBV12-4
CDR3: CSARGNNGEQYF; DNA: TGCAGTGCTAGAGGGAACAACGGAGAGCAGTACTTC; size: few; J: TRBJ2-7; D: NA; V: TRBV20-1
CDR3: CASSLGPVPYSPLHF; DNA: TGTGCCAGCAGCTTGGGACCGGTGCCATACTCACCCCTCCACTTT; size: few; J: TRBJ1-6; D: NA; V: TRBV7-6
CDR3: CASSYGAGGRYNEQFF; DNA: TGTGCCAGCAGTTACGGGGCAGGGGGCCGTTACAATGAGCAGTTCTTC; size: NA; J: TRBJ2-1; D: TRBD1; V: TRBV6-2/TRBV6-3
CDR3: CASSELRQKEQYF; DNA: TGCGCCAGCAGTGAATTAAGACAAAAAGAGCAGTACTTC; size: few; J: TRBJ2-5; D: NA; V: TRBV10-1
CDR3: CASRGTAGLALSYNEQFF; DNA: TGTGCCAGCAGGGGGACCGCCGGACTAGCGCTCTCCTACAATGAGCAGTTCTTC; size: NA; J: TRBJ2-1; D: TRBD2; V: TRBV6-1